This T cell receptor beta chain was obtained from a study of response to subunit inactivated influenza vaccine. On this clonotype: Antigen specificity is unknown.

Study-wide results and caveats: T cells newly recruited by each seasonal influenza vaccination are few, the authors suggested.

One entry per CDR3 protein results from TCRdb running MiXCR on the RT-PCR reads. The table lists 800,000 or so distinct CDR3 sequences, approximately 21% of them singletons. Germline lookup yields CDR1 LGHNA and CDR2 YSLEER. V dropped 1 base and J dropped 8 bases, with 11 bases sitting between them. The CDR3 contains 14 residues. The TCR comes from a middle-aged man who received an inactivated influenza vaccine. The material was PBMCs from blood, obtained 5 to 6 days after vaccination. V and J are TRBV4-3 and TRBJ2-2; D is undetermined. Here the CDR3 DNA reads TGCGCCAGCAGCCAAGGTGCCGGGCTTGGGGAGCTGTTTTTT. Residues: CASSQGAGLGELFF.